Below are 27 T cell receptor beta chains sequenced from a single sample in a study of early T cells in non-severe SARS-CoV-2 infection. TCRdb redid the calling of the 5' RACE reads with MiXCR, one entry per CDR3 protein. The table records about 60,000 distinct CDR3 sequences, around 10% of them present only once. The sample taken for sequencing was whole blood. These TCRs come from an adult who was a healthcare worker with PCR-confirmed SARS-CoV-2 infection or an uninfected control (not recorded which).

This clonotype was counted between two and nine times. The V call is TRBV29-1, the J call TRBJ2-1; 9 bases match TRBD1. The length of the CDR3 is 15 residues. Per the germline V gene, CDR1 is SQVTM and CDR2 is ANQGSEA. J gave up 8 bases and V 2 bases, and 10 bases lay outside the gene matches. CDR3 sequence: CSVETLRRQGDEQFF. The CDR3 bases are TGCAGCGTTGAAACTTTACGTCGACAGGGGGATGAGCAGTTCTTC.

The chain carries TRBV6-1 and TRBJ1-6, with TRBD1 identical over 10 bases. The length of the CDR3 is 15 residues. The trim removed 6 bases at V and 7 bases at J, leaving 6 bases unmatched. In germline, CDR1 is MNHNS, CDR2 SASEGT. The CDR3 region is CASSRGGQGNSPLHF. CDR3 sequence (DNA): TGTGCCAGCAGCCGAGGGGGACAGGGGAATTCACCCCTCCACTTT.

The V and J genes are TRBV28 and TRBJ1-5; 9 bases match TRBD1. The germline V gene has CDR1 MDHEN and CDR2 SYDVKM. The CDR3 runs to 18 residues. The trim removed 1 base at V and 1 base at J, leaving 8 bases unmatched. The CDR3 coding sequence is TGTGCCAGCAGTTTATTACCTACGGGGACAGGGAGCAATCAGCCCCAGCATTTT. Its translation is CASSLLPTGTGSNQPQHF.

The genes are TRBV28 and TRBJ2-1, with D possibly being TRBD2 (6 bases). CDR1 MDHEN and CDR2 SYDVKM come from the germline V gene. V gave up 7 bases and J gave up 9 bases, with 13 bases separating them. The CDR3 length is 12 residues. CDR3 DNA: TGTGCCAGCAAATCGGGAGTAACTGAGCAGTTCTTC. Translated: CASKSGVTEQFF.

This chain links TRBV11-2 with TRBJ1-3; possibly TRBD1 for D (5 bases). The germline CDR1 and CDR2 sequences are SGHAT and FQNNGV. Trimming cost V 2 bases and J 6 bases, with 32 bases left between them. The CDR3 has 21 amino acids. The CDR3 DNA is TGTGCCAGCAGCTTAATCGAATCCCGGGACCCAAGAAGAAGGCCTGAAAACACCATATATTTT. This encodes CASSLIESRDPRRRPENTIYF.

The CDR3 here is CASRGTTYYEQYF. The CDR3 coding sequence is TGTGCCAGCAGAGGGACAACCTACTACGAGCAGTACTTC. The chain recombines TRBV28 with TRBJ2-7; the D gene is possibly TRBD1 (6 bases). The CDR3 totals 13 residues. Trimming left V 6 bases short and J 3 bases short, with 12 bases between. Germline lookup yields CDR1 MDHEN and CDR2 SYDVKM. Together with reference TRBV28 and TRBJ2-7, the CDR3 gives the full variable domain: DVKVTQSSRYLVKRTGEKVFLECVQDMDHENMFWYRQDPGLGLRLIYFSYDVKMKEKGDIPEGYSVSREKKERFSLILESASTNQTSMYLCASRGTTYYEQYFGPGTRLTVT.

In its sample, this clonotype was seen many times. V gene TRBV7-9 combines with J gene TRBJ1-4; D not certain. Germline V lookup: CDR1 SEHNR, CDR2 FQNEAQ (reference sequence). The CDR3 runs to 14 residues. The V gene lost 2 bases and the J gene lost 1 base, with 5 bases spanning the gap. The CDR3 nucleotides read TGTGCCAGCAGCTTACGAGAAACTAATGAAAAACTGTTTTTT. This sequence encodes CASSLRETNEKLFF. Supplemented by reference TRBV7-9 and TRBJ1-4, the full variable domain reads DTGVSQNPRHKITKRGQNVTFRCDPISEHNRLYWYRQTLGQGPEFLTYFQNEAQLEKSRLLSDRFSAERPKGSFSTLEIQRTEQGDSAMYLCASSLRETNEKLFFGSGTQLSVL.

The rearrangement links TRBV30 to TRBJ2-7; a weak D match, TRBD2 (6 bases). Germline V gives CDR1 GTSNPN, CDR2 SVGIG (reference sequence). V was clipped by 4 bases and J by 0 bases, with 13 bases between them. The CDR3 totals 14 residues. CDR3 region: CAWTAGRTSYEQYF. The CDR3 DNA reads TGTGCCTGGACTGCGGGGAGAACCTCCTACGAGCAGTACTTC. The entire variable domain, with the rest obtained from reference TRBV30 and TRBJ2-7, is as follows: SQTIHQWPATLVQPVGSPLSLECTVEGTSNPNLYWYRQAAGRGLQLLFYSVGIGQISSEVPQNLSASRPQDRQFILSSKKLLLSDSGFYLCAWTAGRTSYEQYFGPGTRLTVT.

The rearrangement joins TRBV6-2 or TRBV6-3 to TRBJ1-6; D gene unclear. CDR1 and CDR2 from the germline V gene are MNHEY and SVGEGT. The CDR3 is 15 residues long. Trimming shortened V by 6 bases and J by 7 bases, and 16 bases separated the two germline ends. The CDR3 reads CASRPLDGRNSPLHF. CDR3 in DNA: TGTGCCAGCAGGCCCTTGGACGGACGCAATTCACCCCTCCACTTT.

This clonotype was counted many times. This chain uses TRBV20-1 with TRBJ1-4; perhaps TRBD1 as D (5 bases). This CDR3 contains 15 residues. The germline V and J ends were trimmed by 0 bases and 4 bases, with 12 bases remaining between them. Per germline, CDR1 DFQATT and CDR2 SNEGSKA (reference sequence). For the CDR3, the DNA is TGCAGTGCTAGAGATGGGGCAGCCATTAATGAAAAACTGTTTTTT. Translated: CSARDGAAINEKLFF.

This clonotype was detected many times. V and J are TRBV6-4 and TRBJ1-2, with 7 bases identical to TRBD1. This CDR3 contains 13 residues. Germline V gene data show CDR1 as MRHNA and CDR2 as SNTAGT. V shed 2 bases and J 6 bases; nucleotides not matched to a gene: 3. The CDR3 loop reads CASSDPTGNGYTF. CDR3 bases: TGTGCCAGCAGTGACCCGACAGGGAATGGCTACACCTTC.

This clonotype has ten or more counts. The rearrangement links TRBV12-3 or TRBV12-4 to TRBJ1-1, with 7 positions matching TRBD1. Trimming removed 1 base from V and 4 bases from J; junction bases left unmatched: 3. CDR3 length equals 14 residues. The DNA for the CDR3 is TGTGCCAGCAGTTTAGGACAGGGTATCACTGAAGCTTTCTTT. It yields the protein CASSLGQGITEAFF.

This clonotype counts as medium-sized. This sequence joins TRBV28 and TRBJ2-5, with D uncertain. Germline lookup yields CDR1 MDHEN and CDR2 SYDVKM. Trimming pared 3 bases from V and 5 bases from J, leaving 10 bases between. The CDR3 runs 13 residues. For the CDR3, the DNA is TGTGCCAGCAGTTTCTCTAGTTTGGAGACCCAGTACTTC. Translation gives CASSFSSLETQYF.

This clonotype was recorded a few times. The chain links TRBV7-2 to TRBJ2-1, with 14 positions matching TRBD2. V was pared by 5 bases and J by 10 bases, with 13 bases of the junction left unmatched. The CDR3 loop spans 17 amino acids. Germline loops: CDR1 SGHTA, CDR2 FQGNSA. CDR3 in amino acids: CASSPGVLGLAGGEQFF. In nucleotides, the CDR3 is TGTGCCAGCAGCCCGGGGGTATTAGGACTAGCGGGAGGCGAGCAGTTCTTC.

This clonotype was counted only a few times. The genes are TRBV20-1 and TRBJ2-7; no firm D call. The CDR3 consists of 13 residues. Germline V gene data show CDR1 as DFQATT and CDR2 as SNEGSKA (reference sequence). The ends were cut back, 4 bases at V and 6 bases at J, with 16 bases in the middle. CDR3 DNA sequence: TGCAGTGCTACCCAATCGGCCCCCGCCGAGCAGTACTTC. It encodes CSATQSAPAEQYF.

Here the CDR3 DNA reads TGTGCCAGCAGCTCCACCACTCAGATAAGGAGCGAGCAGTACTTC. This codes for CASSSTTQIRSEQYF. The V gene is TRBV11-2, the J gene TRBJ2-7; D not certain. The CDR3 totals 15 residues. Germline V gene sequence: CDR1 SGHAT, CDR2 FQNNGV. The germline V and J ends were trimmed by 4 bases and 6 bases, with 19 bases remaining between them.

The chain joins TRBV27 to TRBJ2-7; 11 bases match TRBD2. Germline V gives CDR1 MNHEY, CDR2 SMNVEV (reference sequence). The CDR3 has 14 residues. V was clipped by 4 bases and J by 2 bases; unmatched bases: 1. The CDR3 region has the DNA TGTGCCAGCAGTTCTAGCGGGGGGCCCTACGAGCAGTACTTC. It codes for CASSSSGGPYEQYF.

The table lists this clonotype with many counts. The CDR3 protein is CASSVRREASYEQYF. The CDR3, as DNA: TGTGCCAGCAGTGTAAGACGGGAAGCCTCCTACGAGCAGTACTTC. This sequence joins TRBV28 and TRBJ2-7, with D perhaps TRBD2 (5 bases). With 5 bases removed from V and 0 bases from J, the gap between germline ends came to 14 bases. CDR3 length equals 15 residues. Germline V CDR1 and CDR2: MDHEN, SYDVKM. Based on the CDR3 plus reference TRBV28 and TRBJ2-7, the full variable domain is DVKVTQSSRYLVKRTGEKVFLECVQDMDHENMFWYRQDPGLGLRLIYFSYDVKMKEKGDIPEGYSVSREKKERFSLILESASTNQTSMYLCASSVRREASYEQYFGPGTRLTVT.

This clonotype was seen ten or more times. The rearrangement links TRBV29-1 to TRBJ1-2, with D tentatively TRBD1 (5 bases). The CDR3 has 15 residues. CDR1 and CDR2 from the germline V gene are SQVTM and ANQGSEA. With 4 bases removed from V and 5 bases from J, the gap between germline ends came to 20 bases. The CDR3, as DNA: TGCAGCGTTGTACGGGGAGTGGGGACTAGATATGGCTACACCTTC. It encodes CSVVRGVGTRYGYTF. The variable domain in full, with the rest retrieved from reference TRBV29-1 and TRBJ1-2, is SAVISQKPSRDICQRGTSLTIQCQVDSQVTMMFWYRQQPGQSLTLIATANQGSEATYESGFVIDKFPISRPNLTFSTLTVSNMSPEDSSIYLCSVVRGVGTRYGYTFGSGTRLTVV.

To note about this clonotype: It may be a read error: a sequence one base away is much more abundant. The chain is built from TRBV6-2 or TRBV6-3 and TRBJ2-3, with 15 bases matching TRBD2. CDR1 is MNHEY, CDR2 SVGEGT, per germline. The CDR3 is 16 residues long. This CDR3 is CASSYGLAGGPGTEYF. DNA of the CDR3: TGTGCCAGCAGTTACGGACTAGCGGGAGGGCCCGGTACGGAGTATTTT.

The sample holds a few counts of this clonotype. The V gene is TRBV5-4, the J gene TRBJ1-6; D possibly corresponds to TRBD1 (6 bases). Deletions cut 3 bases from V and 7 bases from J, with 8 bases between. This CDR3 has 13 amino acids. CDR1 and CDR2 (germline): SGHNT, YYREEE (reference sequence). The CDR3: CASSSTGNSPLHF. In nucleotides, the CDR3 is TGTGCCAGCAGCTCCACAGGGAATTCACCCCTCCACTTT.

This clonotype was detected a few times. The gene calls are TRBV11-1 and TRBJ2-7, with a tentative D call TRBD2 (6 bases). Deletions cut 1 base from V and 6 bases from J, with 13 bases between. This CDR3 is 14 amino acids long. Per germline, CDR1 SGHAT and CDR2 FQDESV (reference sequence). This CDR3 is CASSLEGGGGEQYF. The CDR3 bases are TGTGCCAGCAGCTTAGAGGGAGGTGGTGGCGAGCAGTACTTC.

The chain has TRBV5-1 and TRBJ1-2; no definite D call. The V gene's germline CDR1 is SGHRS and CDR2 YFSETQ. The germline V and J ends were trimmed by 7 bases and 6 bases, with 19 bases remaining between them. This CDR3 spans 14 amino acids. CDR3 coding DNA: TGCGCCAGCGCTGTCACCAGACGTGCGGATGGCTACACCTTC. Amino acids: CASAVTRRADGYTF.

This clonotype was seen at least ten times. J is TRBJ1-4 and V is TRBV20-1, with D tentatively TRBD1 (5 bases). Germline loops: CDR1 DFQATT, CDR2 SNEGSKA (reference sequence). This CDR3 contains 13 residues. Trimming cost V 4 bases and J 8 bases, with 14 bases left between them. DNA of the CDR3: TGCAGTGCTACGGCCGGGACCCCGGAAAAACTGTTTTTT. This translates into CSATAGTPEKLFF.

The rearrangement joins TRBV28 to TRBJ1-1; D not certain. The V end was cut by 2 bases, the J end by 9 bases, with 7 bases between. This CDR3 comprises 11 residues. Germline V gene lookup returns CDR1 MDHEN and CDR2 SYDVKM. The CDR3 DNA reads as TGTGCCAGCAGTTTACCGTCTAAAGCTTTCTTT. Translated: CASSLPSKAFF. Filled out from reference TRBV28 and TRBJ1-1, the complete variable domain reads DVKVTQSSRYLVKRTGEKVFLECVQDMDHENMFWYRQDPGLGLRLIYFSYDVKMKEKGDIPEGYSVSREKKERFSLILESASTNQTSMYLCASSLPSKAFFGQGTRLTVV.

This clonotype appeared many times. This chain connects TRBV7-2 to TRBJ2-3; possibly TRBD2 for D (6 bases). Germline V lookup: CDR1 SGHTA, CDR2 FQGNSA. Trimming left V 5 bases short and J 0 bases short, with 12 bases between. The CDR3 totals 15 residues. The DNA of the CDR3 is TGTGCCAGCAGCAAAGAAGGGAGGAGCACAGATACGCAGTATTTT. It encodes CASSKEGRSTDTQYF.

With regard to this clonotype: A much larger clone differs from this one at a single base, so this may be a read error. The chain has TRBV10-3 and TRBJ2-5, with D perhaps TRBD1 (5 bases). CDR1 and CDR2 from the germline V gene are ENHRY and SYGVKD. The CDR3 is 15 residues long. DNA for the CDR3: TGTGCCATCAATGAGTCCCTGACAGCCCAAGAGACCCAGTACTTC. It translates to CAINESLTAQETQYF.